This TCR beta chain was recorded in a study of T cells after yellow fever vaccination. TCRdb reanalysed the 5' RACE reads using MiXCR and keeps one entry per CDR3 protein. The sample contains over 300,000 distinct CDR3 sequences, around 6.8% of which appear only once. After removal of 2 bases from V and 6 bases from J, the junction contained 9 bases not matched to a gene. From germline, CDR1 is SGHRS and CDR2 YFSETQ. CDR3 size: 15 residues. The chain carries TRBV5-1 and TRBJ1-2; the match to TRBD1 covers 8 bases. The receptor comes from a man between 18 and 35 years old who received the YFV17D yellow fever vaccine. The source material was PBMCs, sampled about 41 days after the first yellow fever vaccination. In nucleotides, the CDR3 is TGCGCCAGCAGCTTACGCTCCAGGGGGCCGGATGGCTACACCTTC. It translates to CASSLRSRGPDGYTF.